What follows are 27 T cell receptor beta chains derived from one specimen sequenced in a study of T cells in narcolepsy. The data were produced by immunoSEQ multiplex PCR, yet TCRdb's version contains in-frame clones alone and is incomplete. Found here are around 30,000 clones, 81% of them singletons; the top ten hold about 2.5%. Specimen: memory (CD45RA-) CD4+ T cells from blood. All receptors come from a human donor in good health.

The V and J genes are TRBV6-5 and TRBJ2-3; D unresolved. The germline V gene has CDR1 MNHEY and CDR2 SVGAGI. The V end lost 0 bases, the J end lost 6 bases, and 13 bases lay between the germline ends. This CDR3 contains 15 residues. CDR3 amino acids: CASSYSVDPRDTQYF. Written as DNA, the CDR3 is TGTGCCAGCAGTTACTCCGTGGATCCCCGGGATACGCAGTATTTT.

The chain is built from TRBV4-1 and TRBJ2-3; D not resolved. Looked up from germline, CDR1 is MGHRA and CDR2 is YSYEKL. The CDR3 has 17 residues. V lost 1 base and J 2 bases, leaving 16 bases between the germline ends. In nucleotides, the CDR3 is TGCGCCAGCAGCCAAGGGCGTCTTTTTACGGACACAGATACGCAGTATTTT. Translation: CASSQGRLFTDTDTQYF.

The chain combines TRBV4-1 with TRBJ2-1, with D perhaps TRBD1 or TRBD2 (5 bases each). V was cut by 1 base and J by 5 bases, with 15 bases left in between. The V gene's germline CDR1 is MGHRA and CDR2 YSYEKL. The CDR3 spans 16 residues. CDR3 sequence (DNA): TGCGCCAGCAGCCAAGCGGCAGGGACCTTTAACAATGAGCAGTTCTTC. Encoded protein: CASSQAAGTFNNEQFF.

V is TRBV5-4 and J is TRBJ2-2; possible D gene TRBD1, 5 bases. The CDR3 totals 13 residues. The germline V gene has CDR1 SGHNT and CDR2 YYREEE (reference sequence). V was pared by 2 bases and J by 9 bases, with 11 bases between. CDR3 nucleotide sequence: TGTGCCAGCAGCTTAGATAACAGGAGGGAGCTGTTTTTT. This encodes CASSLDNRRELFF.

V gene TRBV6-4 combines with J gene TRBJ1-2; maybe TRBD1 (6 bases). Germline CDR1 reads MRHNA; CDR2 reads SNTAGT. V was trimmed by 0 bases and J by 4 bases, leaving 12 bases between them. This CDR3 has 15 amino acids. This CDR3 is CASSDSGKGGYGYTF. In nucleotides, the CDR3 is TGTGCCAGCAGTGACTCGGGAAAGGGGGGCTATGGCTACACCTTC.

The chain has TRBV6-5 and TRBJ2-7, with 7 bases that match TRBD2. This CDR3 region has 14 residues. V lost 4 bases, J lost 0 bases, and 3 bases stayed unmatched. The germline gives CDR1 MNHEY, CDR2 SVGAGI. CDR3 sequence: CASSLTSDSYEQYF. CDR3 DNA: TGTGCCAGCAGTTTAACTAGCGACTCCTACGAGCAGTACTTC.

This clone showed up just once. The chain couples TRBV5-4 to TRBJ2-7; weak D call: TRBD2 (5 bases). The V end was cut by 3 bases, the J end by 2 bases, with 12 bases between. Germline V gene sequence: CDR1 SGHNT, CDR2 YYREEE (reference sequence). This CDR3 has 14 amino acids. CDR3 amino acids: CASSYRGEPYEQYF. CDR3 coding DNA: TGTGCCAGCAGCTACCGTGGGGAGCCCTACGAGCAGTACTTC.

The chain employs TRBV16 and TRBJ2-3; no definite D call. The CDR3 contains 11 residues. Germline CDR1 is KGHSY and CDR2 is FQNENV. V lost 4 bases and J 5 bases, leaving 4 bases between the germline ends. CDR3 sequence (DNA): TGTGCCAGCAGCCGAGGAGATACGCAGTATTTT. Translation: CASSRGDTQYF.

V usage is TRBV6-5 and J usage is TRBJ1-6; D is unresolved. The ends were cut back, 8 bases at V and 7 bases at J, with 9 bases in the middle. The length of the CDR3 is 12 residues. Per germline, CDR1 MNHEY and CDR2 SVGAGI. CDR3 DNA: TGTGCCAGCGGGCATGAAAATTCACCCCTCCACTTT. Translation gives CASGHENSPLHF.

The table lists this clone with a few counts. The J gene is TRBJ1-2, the V gene TRBV27; D is undetermined. Germline CDR1 is MNHEY and CDR2 is SMNVEV (reference sequence). Trimming pared 6 bases from V and 0 bases from J, leaving 11 bases between. This CDR3 region has 14 residues. The CDR3 DNA reads TGTGCCAGCAGGCCTCCCCTGTCTAACTATGGCTACACCTTC. Translating it yields CASRPPLSNYGYTF.

The rearrangement joins TRBV7-9 to TRBJ2-7; D may match TRBD1 or TRBD2 (5 bases each). V was trimmed by 2 bases and J by 9 bases, leaving 17 bases between them. There are 14 residues in the CDR3. Germline values: CDR1 SEHNR, CDR2 FQNEAQ (reference sequence). The CDR3 sequence: CASSLPGRPWRQYF. In DNA, the CDR3 is TGTGCCAGCAGCTTACCGGGACGCCCTTGGAGGCAGTACTTC.

The chain carries TRBV5-1 and TRBJ1-6; D is possibly TRBD1 (5 bases). The CDR3 runs 15 residues. V was pared by 4 bases and J by 7 bases, with 15 bases between. Germline V lookup: CDR1 SGHRS, CDR2 YFSETQ. The chain's CDR3 is CASSVDAGRNSPLHF. The CDR3 nucleotides read TGCGCCAGCAGCGTGGATGCAGGGCGGAATTCACCCCTCCACTTT. The whole variable domain, remainder taken from reference TRBV5-1 and TRBJ1-6, is KAGVTQTPRYLIKTRGQQVTLSCSPISGHRSVSWYQQTPGQGLQFLFEYFSETQRNKGNFPGRFSGRQFSNSRSEMNVSTLELGDSALYLCASSVDAGRNSPLHFGNGTRLTVT.

In this sample, this clone turned up a few times. The gene calls are TRBV19 and TRBJ2-7, with D perhaps TRBD1 or TRBD2 (5 bases each). Germline CDR1 is LNHDA and CDR2 is SQIVND (reference sequence). V was cut by 6 bases and J by 3 bases, with 12 bases left in between. This CDR3 has 13 amino acids. The CDR3: CASSGAKFYEQYF. The CDR3 region has the DNA TGTGCCAGTAGCGGGGCTAAATTCTACGAGCAGTACTTC.

The chain carries TRBV2 and TRBJ2-3; 15 bases align to TRBD2. Germline assignment: CDR1 SNHLY and CDR2 FYNNEI. The CDR3 covers 17 residues. V was pared by 4 bases and J by 1 base, with 3 bases of the junction left unmatched. The CDR3 reads CASSAGTSGRRTDTQYF. The DNA for the CDR3 is TGTGCCAGCAGTGCCGGGACTAGCGGGAGGCGCACAGATACGCAGTATTTT.

The rearrangement joins TRBV5-4 to TRBJ2-7; the D gene is possibly TRBD2 (5 bases). The CDR3 runs 15 residues. V was cut by 0 bases and J by 5 bases, with 15 bases left in between. Germline values: CDR1 SGHNT, CDR2 YYREEE (reference sequence). The CDR3 reads CASSLGGSGEDEQYF. The CDR3 DNA is TGTGCCAGCAGCTTGGGAGGAAGCGGTGAGGACGAGCAGTACTTC. The variable domain in full, with the rest retrieved from reference TRBV5-4 and TRBJ2-7, is ETGVTQSPTHLIKTRGQQVTLRCSSQSGHNTVSWYQQALGQGPQFIFQYYREEENGRGNFPPRFSGLQFPNYSSELNVNALELDDSALYLCASSLGGSGEDEQYFGPGTRLTVT.

This chain uses TRBV2 with TRBJ1-2; D perhaps matches TRBD1 (5 bases). The CDR3 has 13 amino acids. Deletions cut 9 bases from V and 7 bases from J, with 18 bases between. Germline V gene lookup returns CDR1 SNHLY and CDR2 FYNNEI. The CDR3 here is CASGTALEGGYTF. DNA of the CDR3: TGTGCCAGTGGGACGGCACTGGAGGGTGGCTACACCTTC. The full variable domain, completed using reference TRBV2 and TRBJ1-2, is EPEVTQTPSHQVTQMGQEVILRCVPISNHLYFYWYRQILGQKVEFLVSFYNNEISEKSEIFDDQFSVERPDGSNFTLKIRSTKLEDSAMYFCASGTALEGGYTFGSGTRLTVV.

CDR3 DNA sequence: TGTGCCTGGAGGGCCCCCGGTTATGGGTCCGCCTACGAGCAGTACTTC. Translated: CAWRAPGYGSAYEQYF. The rearrangement joins TRBV30 to TRBJ2-7; D uncertain. The CDR3 sequence is 16 residues long. Per germline, CDR1 GTSNPN and CDR2 SVGIG (reference sequence). The V end was cut by 3 bases, the J end by 2 bases, with 20 bases between.

The chain recombines TRBV4-2 with TRBJ1-3; D gene uncertain. V was trimmed by 4 bases and J by 6 bases, leaving 16 bases between them. CDR1 and CDR2 from the germline V gene are LGHNA and YNFKEQ. This CDR3 spans 15 amino acids. The CDR3 spells CASSREIVKENTIYF. CDR3 coding DNA: TGTGCCAGCAGCCGCGAAATTGTCAAGGAAAACACCATATATTTT.

This clone appeared a single time. The chain uses TRBV7-9 and TRBJ2-7, with 10 bases matching TRBD1. Germline CDR1 SEHNR, CDR2 FQNEAQ (reference sequence). The J segment lost 4 bases and the V segment lost 5 bases, leaving 5 bases of the junction unmatched. The CDR3 totals 14 residues. The CDR3 DNA reads as TGTGCCAGCAGCAATCCGGGACAGGGGTACGAGCAGTACTTC. Residues: CASSNPGQGYEQYF.

The chain recombines TRBV7-8 with TRBJ1-5; a possible D gene is TRBD1 (5 bases). This CDR3 is 16 amino acids long. V gave up 2 bases and J gave up 4 bases, with 15 bases separating them. The germline gives CDR1 SGHVS, CDR2 FQNEAQ. CDR3 loop: CASSLTSRQGNQPQHF. The CDR3 DNA sequence: TGTGCCAGCAGCTTAACTTCGAGGCAGGGAAATCAGCCCCAGCATTTT.

This chain uses TRBV19 with TRBJ1-4; 7 bases are shared with TRBD1. The CDR3 has 15 residues. The V gene's germline CDR1 is LNHDA and CDR2 SQIVND (reference sequence). The ends lost 5 bases at V and 8 bases at J; junction bases unmatched: 11. CDR3 residues: CASSFYETGQEKLFF. DNA for the CDR3: TGTGCCAGTAGTTTCTATGAGACAGGGCAGGAAAAACTGTTTTTT.

The chain couples TRBV9 to TRBJ1-2; 7 nucleotides match TRBD1. The junction had 9 bases not matched to a gene; V was cut back by 2 bases and J by 5 bases. CDR1 SGDLS and CDR2 YYNGEE come from the germline V gene. The CDR3 is 15 residues long. The CDR3 sequence is CASSVEGPTGYGYTF. The CDR3 nucleotides read TGTGCCAGCAGCGTGGAGGGACCGACAGGGTATGGCTACACCTTC.

V usage is TRBV5-6 and J usage is TRBJ2-3, with unresolved D. This CDR3 comprises 13 residues. Germline loops: CDR1 SGHDT, CDR2 YYEEEE. Between the trimmed V and J ends, which lost 1 base and 3 bases, there was a span of 6 bases. The DNA for the CDR3 is TGTGCCAGCAGCTTGTTATCGACAGATACGCAGTATTTT. The encoded protein is CASSLLSTDTQYF.

V and J are TRBV7-2 and TRBJ2-5, with 9 bases that match TRBD2. CDR1 SGHTA and CDR2 FQGNSA come from the germline V gene. With V trimmed by 5 bases and J by 5 bases, 12 bases remained unmatched. This CDR3 has 16 amino acids. This CDR3 reads CASSPRSGSVQETQYF. CDR3 DNA sequence: TGTGCCAGCAGCCCCCGTAGCGGGAGCGTCCAGGAGACCCAGTACTTC.

This sequence joins TRBV30 and TRBJ2-7; perhaps TRBD1 as D (6 bases). CDR1 is GTSNPN and CDR2 is SVGIG in the germline V gene (reference sequence). V shed 5 bases and J shed 5 bases, with 16 bases lying between them. The CDR3 runs to 13 residues. As DNA, the CDR3 is TGTGCCTGGCAGGGGACGGGAATACACGAGCAGTACTTC. Its translation is CAWQGTGIHEQYF.

The chain combines TRBV18 with TRBJ2-1; 14 bases match TRBD2. Trimming removed 6 bases from V and 7 bases from J; junction bases left unmatched: 8. The germline V gene encodes CDR1 KGHSH and CDR2 LQKENI. CDR3 length: 16 amino acids. The CDR3 DNA follows: TGTGCCAGCTCCCCGGGGACTAGCGGGAGTATTAATGAGCAGTTCTTC. Translating it yields CASSPGTSGSINEQFF.

The J gene is TRBJ1-1, the V gene TRBV6-1; tentatively, D is TRBD1 (6 bases). The V and J ends lost 0 bases and 1 base respectively, with 12 bases between them. The CDR3 runs to 16 residues. Germline lookup yields CDR1 MNHNS and CDR2 SASEGT. DNA for the CDR3: TGTGCCAGCAGTGAAGCTACTCACAGGGCGAACACTGAAGCTTTCTTT. It translates to CASSEATHRANTEAFF.